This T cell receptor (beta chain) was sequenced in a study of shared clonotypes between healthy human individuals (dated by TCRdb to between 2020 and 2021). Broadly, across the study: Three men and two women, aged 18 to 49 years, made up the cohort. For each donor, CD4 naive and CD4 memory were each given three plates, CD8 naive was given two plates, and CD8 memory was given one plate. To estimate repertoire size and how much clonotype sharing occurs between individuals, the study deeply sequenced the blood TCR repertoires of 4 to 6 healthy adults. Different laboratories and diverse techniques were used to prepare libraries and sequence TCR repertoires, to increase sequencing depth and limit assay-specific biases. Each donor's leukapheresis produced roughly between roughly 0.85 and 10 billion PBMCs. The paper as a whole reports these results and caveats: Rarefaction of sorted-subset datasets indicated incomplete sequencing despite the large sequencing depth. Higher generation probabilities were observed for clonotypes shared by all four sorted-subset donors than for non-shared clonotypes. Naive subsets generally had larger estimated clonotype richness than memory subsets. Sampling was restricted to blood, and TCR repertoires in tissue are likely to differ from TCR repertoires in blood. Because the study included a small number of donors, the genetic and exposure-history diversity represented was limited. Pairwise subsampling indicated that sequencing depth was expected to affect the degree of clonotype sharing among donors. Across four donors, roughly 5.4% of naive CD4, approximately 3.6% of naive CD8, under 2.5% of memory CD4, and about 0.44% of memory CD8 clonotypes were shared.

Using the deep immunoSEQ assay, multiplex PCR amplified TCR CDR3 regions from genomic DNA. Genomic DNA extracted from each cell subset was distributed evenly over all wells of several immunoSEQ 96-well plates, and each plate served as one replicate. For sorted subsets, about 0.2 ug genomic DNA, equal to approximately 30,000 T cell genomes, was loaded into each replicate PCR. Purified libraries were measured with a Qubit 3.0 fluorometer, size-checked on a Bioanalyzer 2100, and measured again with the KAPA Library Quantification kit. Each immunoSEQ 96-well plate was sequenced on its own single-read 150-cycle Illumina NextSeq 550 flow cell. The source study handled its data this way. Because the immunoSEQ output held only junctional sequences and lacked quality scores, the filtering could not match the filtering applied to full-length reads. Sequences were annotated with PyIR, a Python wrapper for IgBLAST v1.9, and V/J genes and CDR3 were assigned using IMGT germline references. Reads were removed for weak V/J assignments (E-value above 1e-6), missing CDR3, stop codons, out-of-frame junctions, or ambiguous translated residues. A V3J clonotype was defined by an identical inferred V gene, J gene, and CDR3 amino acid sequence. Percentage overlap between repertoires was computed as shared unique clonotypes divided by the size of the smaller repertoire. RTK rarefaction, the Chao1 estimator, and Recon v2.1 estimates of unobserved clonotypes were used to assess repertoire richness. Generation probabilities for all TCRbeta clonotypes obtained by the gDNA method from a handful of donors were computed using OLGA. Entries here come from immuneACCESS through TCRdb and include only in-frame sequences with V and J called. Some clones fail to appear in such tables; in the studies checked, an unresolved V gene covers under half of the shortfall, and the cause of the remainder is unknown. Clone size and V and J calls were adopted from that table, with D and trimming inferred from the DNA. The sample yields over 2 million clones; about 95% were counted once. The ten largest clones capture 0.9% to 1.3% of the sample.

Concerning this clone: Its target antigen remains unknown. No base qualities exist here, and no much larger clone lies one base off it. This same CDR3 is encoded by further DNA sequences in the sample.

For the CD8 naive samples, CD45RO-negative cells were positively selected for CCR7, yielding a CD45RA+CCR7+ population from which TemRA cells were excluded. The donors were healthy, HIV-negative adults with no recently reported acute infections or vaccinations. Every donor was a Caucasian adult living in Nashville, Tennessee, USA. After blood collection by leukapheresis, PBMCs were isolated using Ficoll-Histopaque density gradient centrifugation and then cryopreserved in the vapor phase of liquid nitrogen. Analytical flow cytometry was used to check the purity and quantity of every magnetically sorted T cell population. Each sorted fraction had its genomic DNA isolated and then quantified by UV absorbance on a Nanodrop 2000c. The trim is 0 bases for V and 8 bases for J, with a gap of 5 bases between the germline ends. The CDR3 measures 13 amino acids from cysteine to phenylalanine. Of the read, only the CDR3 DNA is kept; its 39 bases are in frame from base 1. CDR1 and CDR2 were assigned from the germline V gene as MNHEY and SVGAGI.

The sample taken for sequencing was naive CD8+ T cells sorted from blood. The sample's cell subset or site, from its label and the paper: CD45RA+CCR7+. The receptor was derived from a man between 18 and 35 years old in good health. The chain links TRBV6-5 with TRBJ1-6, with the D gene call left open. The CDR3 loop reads CASSYSPDSPLHF. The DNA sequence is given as TGTGCCAGCAGTTACTCGCCAGATTCACCCCTCCACTTT.